This record looks at one T cell receptor (beta chain) sequence and its context. What it recognizes is unknown. In the PCR, 60 Vbeta and 13 Jbeta primers were used. Assay: immunoSEQ multiplex PCR; the TCRdb copy retains only in-frame clones and omits some. Of some 65,000 clones in the sample, 65% to 75% are singletons; the top ten hold roughly 25%. The source of the sample is a study of cytomegalovirus exposure and HLA in healthy donors. Study-wide results and caveats: Most CMV-associated TCR beta chains were later found to appear HLA-restricted. Researchers left out some V segments, among them TRBV6-2 and TRBV6-3, as indistinguishable. Listed as cytomegalovirus-associated were over 150 TCR beta chains.

CDR3 length equals 14 residues. V lost 8 bases and J lost 3; bases outside the gene matches: 7. Looked up from germline, CDR1 is GTSNPN and CDR2 is SVGIG (reference sequence). This receptor was identified in a man aged 45 to 65 in good health and CMV-seropositive. Sequenced: PBMCs. The genes are TRBV30 and TRBJ2-1; 10 positions agree with TRBD2. DNA for the CDR3: TGTGCCCGCTCCGGGACTAGCGTCTACAATGAGCAGTTCTTC. The encoded protein is CARSGTSVYNEQFF.